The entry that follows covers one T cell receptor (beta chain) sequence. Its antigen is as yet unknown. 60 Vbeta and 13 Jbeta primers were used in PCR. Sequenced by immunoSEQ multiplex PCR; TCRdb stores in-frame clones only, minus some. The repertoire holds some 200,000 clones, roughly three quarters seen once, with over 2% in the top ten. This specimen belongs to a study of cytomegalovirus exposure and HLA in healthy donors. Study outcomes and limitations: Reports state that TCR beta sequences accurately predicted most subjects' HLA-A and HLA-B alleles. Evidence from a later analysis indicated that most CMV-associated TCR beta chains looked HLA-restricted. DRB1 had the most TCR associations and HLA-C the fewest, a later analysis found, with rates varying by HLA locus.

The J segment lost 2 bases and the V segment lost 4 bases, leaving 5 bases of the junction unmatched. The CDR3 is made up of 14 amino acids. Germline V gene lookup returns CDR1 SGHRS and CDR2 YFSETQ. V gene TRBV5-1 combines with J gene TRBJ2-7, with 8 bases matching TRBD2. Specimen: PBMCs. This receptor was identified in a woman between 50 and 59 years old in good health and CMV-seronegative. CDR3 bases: TGCGCCAGCAGCCACTCGGGGGGGACCTACGAGCAGTACTTC. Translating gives CASSHSGGTYEQYF.